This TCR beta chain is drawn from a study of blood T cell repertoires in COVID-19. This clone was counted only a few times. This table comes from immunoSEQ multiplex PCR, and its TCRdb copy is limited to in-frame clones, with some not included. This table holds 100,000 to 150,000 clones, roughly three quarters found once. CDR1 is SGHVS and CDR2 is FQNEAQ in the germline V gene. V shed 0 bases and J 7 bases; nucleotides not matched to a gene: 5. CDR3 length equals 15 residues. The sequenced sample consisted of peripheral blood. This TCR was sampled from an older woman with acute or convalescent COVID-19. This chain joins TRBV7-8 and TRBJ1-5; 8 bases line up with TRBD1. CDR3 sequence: CASSLARDRMQPQHF. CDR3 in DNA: TGTGCCAGCAGCTTAGCGAGGGACAGGATGCAGCCCCAGCATTTT.